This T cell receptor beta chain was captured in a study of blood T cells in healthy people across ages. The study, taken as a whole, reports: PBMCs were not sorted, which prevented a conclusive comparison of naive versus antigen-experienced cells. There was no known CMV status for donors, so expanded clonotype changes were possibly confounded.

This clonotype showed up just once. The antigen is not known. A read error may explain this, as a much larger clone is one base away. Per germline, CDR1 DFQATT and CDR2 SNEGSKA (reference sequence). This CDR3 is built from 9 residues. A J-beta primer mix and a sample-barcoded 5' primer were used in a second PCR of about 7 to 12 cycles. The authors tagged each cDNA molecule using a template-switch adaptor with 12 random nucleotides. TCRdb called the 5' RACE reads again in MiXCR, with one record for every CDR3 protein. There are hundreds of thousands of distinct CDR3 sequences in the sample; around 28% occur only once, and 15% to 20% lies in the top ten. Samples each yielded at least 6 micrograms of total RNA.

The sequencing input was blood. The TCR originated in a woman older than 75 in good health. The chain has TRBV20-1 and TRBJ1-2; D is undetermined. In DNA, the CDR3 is TGCAGCCTTCCGAATGACTACACCTTC. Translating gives CSLPNDYTF.